This T cell receptor (beta chain) derives from a study of response to subunit inactivated influenza vaccine. This clonotype was found a few times. The CDR3 runs 16 residues. Trimming removed 2 bases from V and 3 bases from J; junction bases left unmatched: 6. In germline, CDR1 is SEHNR, CDR2 FQNEAQ (reference sequence). TCRdb called the RT-PCR reads again in MiXCR, with one record for every CDR3 protein. This sample has about 830,000 distinct CDR3 sequences, with less than 20% found just once. This sequence originates from a middle-aged man who received an inactivated influenza vaccine. The sample here was PBMCs from blood, taken about 5 days after vaccination. The V gene is TRBV7-9, the J gene TRBJ1-4; 7 bases are shared with TRBD1. CDR3 DNA: TGTGCCAGCAGCTTAACCGCCGGGACAGCTAATGAAAAACTGTTTTTT. Protein product: CASSLTAGTANEKLFF.